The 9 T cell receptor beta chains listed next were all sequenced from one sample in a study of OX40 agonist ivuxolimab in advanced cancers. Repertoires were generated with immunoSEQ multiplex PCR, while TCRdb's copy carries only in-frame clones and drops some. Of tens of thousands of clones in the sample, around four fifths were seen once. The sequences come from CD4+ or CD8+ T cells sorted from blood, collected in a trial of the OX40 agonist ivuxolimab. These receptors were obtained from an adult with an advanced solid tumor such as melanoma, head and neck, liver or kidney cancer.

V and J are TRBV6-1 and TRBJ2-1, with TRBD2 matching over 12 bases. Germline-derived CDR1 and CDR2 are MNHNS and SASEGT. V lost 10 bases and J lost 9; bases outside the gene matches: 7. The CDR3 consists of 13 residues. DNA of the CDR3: TGTGCCACGGGACTAGCGGGCAGGAGTGAGCAGTTCTTC. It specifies CATGLAGRSEQFF.

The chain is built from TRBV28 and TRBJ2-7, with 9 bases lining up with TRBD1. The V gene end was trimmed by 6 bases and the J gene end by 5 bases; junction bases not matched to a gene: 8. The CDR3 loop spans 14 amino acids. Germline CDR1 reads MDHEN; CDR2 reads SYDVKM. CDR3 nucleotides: TGTGCCAGCAGCTGGACAGGGGCGGACGACGAGCAGTACTTC. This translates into CASSWTGADDEQYF.

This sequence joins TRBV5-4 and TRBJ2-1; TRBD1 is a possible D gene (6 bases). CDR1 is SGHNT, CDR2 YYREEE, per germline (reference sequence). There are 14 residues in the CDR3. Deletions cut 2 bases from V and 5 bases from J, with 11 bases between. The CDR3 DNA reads TGTGCCAGCAGCTTCTCCAGGGGAAACAATGAGCAGTTCTTC. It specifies CASSFSRGNNEQFF.

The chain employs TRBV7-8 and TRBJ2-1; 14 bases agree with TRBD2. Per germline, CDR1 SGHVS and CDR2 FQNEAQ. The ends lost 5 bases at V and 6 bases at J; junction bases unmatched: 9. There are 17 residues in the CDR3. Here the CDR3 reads CASSPRSGLAGGNEQFF. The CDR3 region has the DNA TGTGCCAGCAGCCCCCGGTCAGGACTAGCGGGGGGCAATGAGCAGTTCTTC.

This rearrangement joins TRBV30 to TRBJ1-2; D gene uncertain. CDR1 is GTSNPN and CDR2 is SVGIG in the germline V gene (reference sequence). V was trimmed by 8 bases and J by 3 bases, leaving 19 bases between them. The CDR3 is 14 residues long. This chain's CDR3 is CALLRASLDYGYTF. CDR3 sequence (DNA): TGTGCCCTACTGAGGGCATCGCTTGACTATGGCTACACCTTC.

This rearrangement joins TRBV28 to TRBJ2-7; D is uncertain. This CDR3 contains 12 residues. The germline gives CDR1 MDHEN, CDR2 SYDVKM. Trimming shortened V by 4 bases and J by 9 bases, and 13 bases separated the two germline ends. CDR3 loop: CASSSPTAVQYF. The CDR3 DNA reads TGTGCCAGCAGTTCCCCGACTGCCGTGCAGTACTTC. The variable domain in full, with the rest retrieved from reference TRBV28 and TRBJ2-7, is DVKVTQSSRYLVKRTGEKVFLECVQDMDHENMFWYRQDPGLGLRLIYFSYDVKMKEKGDIPEGYSVSREKKERFSLILESASTNQTSMYLCASSSPTAVQYFGPGTRLTVT.

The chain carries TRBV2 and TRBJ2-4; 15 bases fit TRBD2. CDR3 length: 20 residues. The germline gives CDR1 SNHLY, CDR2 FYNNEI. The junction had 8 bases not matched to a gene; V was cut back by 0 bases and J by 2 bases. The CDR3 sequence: CASSEALRGLAGGPKNIQYF. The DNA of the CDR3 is TGTGCCAGCAGTGAAGCGCTTCGGGGACTAGCGGGAGGCCCCAAAAACATTCAGTACTTC.

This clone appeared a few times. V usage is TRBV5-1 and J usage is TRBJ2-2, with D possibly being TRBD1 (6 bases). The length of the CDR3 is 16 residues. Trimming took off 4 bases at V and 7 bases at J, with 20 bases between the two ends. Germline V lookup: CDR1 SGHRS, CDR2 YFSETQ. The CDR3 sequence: CASSLNRRGSNGELFF. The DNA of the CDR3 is TGCGCCAGCAGCCTTAATCGAAGGGGGAGCAACGGGGAGCTGTTTTTT.

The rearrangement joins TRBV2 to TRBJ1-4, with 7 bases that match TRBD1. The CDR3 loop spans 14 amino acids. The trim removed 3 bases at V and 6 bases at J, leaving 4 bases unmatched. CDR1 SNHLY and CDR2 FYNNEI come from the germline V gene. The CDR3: CASSDGQGDEKLFF. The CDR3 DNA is TGTGCCAGCAGTGATGGCCAGGGGGATGAAAAACTGTTTTTT.